The present entry profiles one T cell receptor beta chain with its context. Its antigen is unidentified. A second PCR, run for about 7 to 11 cycles, used a sample-barcoded 5' primer plus a J-beta primer mix. TCRdb recomputed calls from the 5' RACE reads with MiXCR, one row per CDR3 protein. Among 700,000 or so distinct CDR3 sequences listed, approximately 22% were seen once. Germline V gene data show CDR1 as MDHEN and CDR2 as SYDVKM. Trimming took off 11 bases at V and 4 bases at J, with 17 bases between the two ends. This CDR3 is built from 13 residues. The sample belongs to a study of blood T cells in healthy people across ages. Study at large: The capture of about one barcoded beta molecule per two T cells was achieved by template switching. Whole-study findings and limits: Measured against age, TCR beta diversity per million T cells decreased in a roughly linear manner.

With each sample, at least 5 micrograms of total RNA were extracted. The J gene is TRBJ1-2, the V gene TRBV28; D is ambiguous. Sequenced material: blood. The TCR was taken from a man in his sixties or seventies in good health. CDR3 protein: CAVRGHRSYGYTF. DNA for the CDR3: TGTGCCGTTCGAGGCCATAGGAGCTATGGCTACACCTTC.